One sample yielded the 10 T cell receptor beta chains listed below, sequenced in a study of cytomegalovirus exposure and HLA in healthy donors. With 60 Vbeta and 13 Jbeta primers, the PCR was carried out. The method was immunoSEQ multiplex PCR; TCRdb's version includes in-frame clones alone and lacks a portion of them. The data contain under 130,000 clones, roughly 80% of them singletons. Sequencing used PBMCs. The origin of the receptors is a man aged 25 to 40 in good health and CMV-seropositive.

This chain links TRBV2 with TRBJ1-6; 9 positions agree with TRBD1. There are 14 residues in the CDR3. Unmatched junction bases numbered 5, after V lost 4 bases and J lost 10 bases. Germline CDR1 SNHLY, CDR2 FYNNEI. This CDR3 is CASSADRGSSPLHF. CDR3 nucleotides: TGTGCCAGCAGTGCCGACAGGGGGAGCTCACCCCTCCACTTT.

The chain links TRBV25-1 to TRBJ2-6, with TRBD1 matching over 7 bases. CDR3 length equals 18 residues. Trimming removed 2 bases from V and 1 base from J; junction bases left unmatched: 8. Germline loops: CDR1 MGHDK, CDR2 SYGVNS. The CDR3 sequence is CASSEEYRGGSGANVLTF. In nucleotides, the CDR3 is TGTGCCAGCAGTGAAGAGTACAGGGGTGGTTCTGGGGCCAACGTCCTGACTTTC.

The chain carries TRBV19 and TRBJ2-1; tentatively, D is TRBD2 (5 bases). The germline CDR1 and CDR2 sequences are LNHDA and SQIVND (reference sequence). This CDR3 is 15 amino acids long. The V gene lost 7 bases and the J gene lost 7 bases, with 20 bases spanning the gap. CDR3 sequence (DNA): TGTGCCAGTACCTACTCCCCAAGCGGTGTAAATGAGCAGTTCTTC. This codes for CASTYSPSGVNEQFF.

The CDR3 bases are TGTGCCAGCAGCTTAGGACTAGCGGGGAGCACAGATACGCAGTATTTT. Its translation: CASSLGLAGSTDTQYF. The V gene is TRBV13, the J gene TRBJ2-3; 10 bases map to TRBD2. CDR3 length equals 16 residues. V lost 0 bases to trimming and J lost 0 bases; unmatched junction nucleotides: 0. Germline lookup yields CDR1 PRHDT and CDR2 FYEKMQ (reference sequence).

This sequence joins TRBV9 and TRBJ2-5; 10 nucleotides agree with TRBD2. Trimming removed 0 bases from V and 0 bases from J; junction bases left unmatched: 5. Germline V CDR1 and CDR2: SGDLS, YYNGEE. The CDR3 contains 17 residues. The chain's CDR3 is CASSVVGAGGYQETQYF. Written as DNA, the CDR3 is TGTGCCAGCAGCGTAGTGGGAGCGGGGGGGTACCAAGAGACCCAGTACTTC.

The rearrangement joins TRBV5-4 to TRBJ2-3; perhaps TRBD2 as D (7 bases). This CDR3 has 15 residues. The germline V and J ends were trimmed by 6 bases and 4 bases, with 18 bases remaining between them. Germline assignment: CDR1 SGHNT and CDR2 YYREEE (reference sequence). As DNA, the CDR3 is TGTGCCAGCAACCCGGGTGGGGGGGGCGCAGATACGCAGTATTTT. This sequence encodes CASNPGGGGADTQYF.

This clone was seen a few times. The CDR3 DNA reads TGCGCCAGCAGCCAAGCCTGGACTCTGGCAGATACGCAGTATTTT. Residues: CASSQAWTLADTQYF. This sequence joins TRBV4-1 and TRBJ2-3; TRBD2 might be the D (5 bases). Germline-derived CDR1 and CDR2 are MGHRA and YSYEKL. This CDR3 comprises 15 residues. The V end lost 1 base, the J end lost 4 bases, and 12 bases lay between the germline ends.

The V gene is TRBV11-2, the J gene TRBJ2-7, with D perhaps TRBD1 (6 bases). Trimming stripped 4 bases from V and 3 bases from J, with 13 bases between. The germline V gene has CDR1 SGHAT and CDR2 FQNNGV. There are 14 residues in the CDR3. This CDR3 is CASSSFRGFYEQYF. CDR3 nucleotides: TGTGCCAGCAGCTCCTTCAGGGGTTTCTACGAGCAGTACTTC.

J is TRBJ2-7 and V is TRBV9; a possible D gene is TRBD2 (5 bases). Germline V CDR1 and CDR2: SGDLS, YYNGEE. The length of the CDR3 is 14 residues. V was cut by 4 bases and J by 4 bases, with 15 bases left in between. CDR3 residues: CASSLRGDGYEQYF. The CDR3 nucleotides read TGTGCCAGCAGCCTCCGGGGTGACGGTTACGAGCAGTACTTC.

V is TRBV7-9 and J is TRBJ2-3; no clear D gene. V lost 5 bases and J lost 2, with 14 bases in between. CDR1 and CDR2 (germline): SEHNR, FQNEAQ (reference sequence). This CDR3 region has 15 residues. CDR3 sequence (DNA): TGTGCCAGCAGCCCCCTGGGCGCGTTCACAGATACGCAGTATTTT. This sequence encodes CASSPLGAFTDTQYF.